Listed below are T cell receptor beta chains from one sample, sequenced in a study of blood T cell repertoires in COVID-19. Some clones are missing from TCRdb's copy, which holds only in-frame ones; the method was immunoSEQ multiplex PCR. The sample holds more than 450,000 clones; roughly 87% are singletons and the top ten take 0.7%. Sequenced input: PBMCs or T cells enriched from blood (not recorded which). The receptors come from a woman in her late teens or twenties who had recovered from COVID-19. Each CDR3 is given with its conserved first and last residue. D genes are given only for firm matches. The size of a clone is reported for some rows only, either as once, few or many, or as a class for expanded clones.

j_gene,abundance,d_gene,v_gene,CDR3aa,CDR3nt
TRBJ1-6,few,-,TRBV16,CASSLGLPLNHNSPLHF,TGTGCCAGCAGCCTTGGGCTACCCCTCAATCATAATTCACCCCTCCACTTT
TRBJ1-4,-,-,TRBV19,CASSMGHLLEKLFF,TGTGCCAGTAGTATGGGACACCTACTTGAAAAACTGTTTTTT
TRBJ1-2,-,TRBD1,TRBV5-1,CASKTGPDRAYGYTF,TGCGCCAGCAAAACGGGTCCGGACAGGGCCTATGGCTACACCTTC
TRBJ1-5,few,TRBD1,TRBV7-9,CASSLDGGQEIF,TGTGCCAGCAGCTTAGACGGAGGACAGGAGATATTT
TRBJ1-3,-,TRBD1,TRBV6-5,CASSYSGGGSGNTIYF,TGTGCCAGCAGTTACTCAGGGGGCGGCTCTGGAAACACCATATATTTT
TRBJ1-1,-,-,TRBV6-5,CASSYLWGRVTEAFF,TGTGCCAGCAGTTATTTGTGGGGGCGGGTCACTGAAGCTTTCTTT
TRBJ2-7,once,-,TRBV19,CASSSSDRPIGEQYF,TGTGCCAGTAGTTCCTCTGACAGGCCTATAGGCGAGCAGTACTTC
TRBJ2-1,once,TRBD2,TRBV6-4,CASSESSGGNEQFF,TGTGCCAGCAGTGAGAGTAGCGGGGGGAATGAGCAGTTCTTC
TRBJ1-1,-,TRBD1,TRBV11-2,CASSPTGERGFF,TGTGCCAGCAGCCCAACAGGGGAAAGGGGATTCTTT
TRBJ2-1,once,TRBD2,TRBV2,CASSGTGLAYNEQFF,TGTGCCAGCAGCGGAACGGGACTAGCCTACAATGAGCAGTTCTTC
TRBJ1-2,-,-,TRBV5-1,CASSPGQKGYTF,TGCGCCAGCAGCCCTGGACAGAAAGGCTACACCTTC
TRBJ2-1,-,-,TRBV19,CATERGSPYNEQFF,TGTGCCACCGAGAGGGGGTCCCCCTACAATGAGCAGTTCTTC
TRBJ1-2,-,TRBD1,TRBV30,CAWTGGQGSNYGYTF,TGTGCCTGGACCGGCGGACAGGGGTCTAACTATGGCTACACCTTC
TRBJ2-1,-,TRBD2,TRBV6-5,CASSSGGPRGTNEQFF,TGTGCCAGCAGTTCGGGGGGGCCTAGGGGTACGAATGAGCAGTTCTTC
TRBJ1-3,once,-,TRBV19,CASSIRTLVSGNTIYF,TGTGCCAGTAGTATCCGGACACTGGTCTCTGGAAACACCATATATTTT
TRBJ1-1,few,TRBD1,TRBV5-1,CASSVATGTGTEAFF,TGCGCCAGCAGCGTAGCAACAGGGACAGGCACTGAAGCTTTCTTT
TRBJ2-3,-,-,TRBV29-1,CSVEPAYVQGTDTQYF,TGCAGCGTTGAACCCGCGTATGTACAGGGCACAGATACGCAGTATTTT
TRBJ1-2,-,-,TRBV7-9,CASSRGQYYGYTF,TGTGCCAGCAGCCGAGGACAGTATTATGGCTACACCTTC
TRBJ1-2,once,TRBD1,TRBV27,CASSLGQGLGYTF,TGTGCCAGCAGTTTAGGACAGGGCCTCGGCTACACCTTC
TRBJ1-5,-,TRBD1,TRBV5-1,CASRTGVNQPQHF,TGCGCCAGCAGGACAGGGGTCAATCAGCCCCAGCATTTT
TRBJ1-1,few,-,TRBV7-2,CASSPRPGLEAFF,TGTGCCAGCAGCCCGCGTCCAGGATTAGAAGCTTTCTTT
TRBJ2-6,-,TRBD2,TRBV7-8,CASSLGGGAGANVLTF,TGTGCCAGCAGCTTAGGCGGGGGGGCTGGGGCCAACGTCCTGACTTTC
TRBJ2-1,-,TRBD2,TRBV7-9,CASSGMRGSSYNEQFF,TGTGCCAGCAGCGGGATGCGGGGGAGCTCCTACAATGAGCAGTTCTTC
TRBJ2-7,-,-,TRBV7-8,CASSLRGGDYEQYF,TGTGCCAGCAGCTTACGTGGGGGCGACTACGAGCAGTACTTC
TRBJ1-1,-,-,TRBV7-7,CASSPIPGGWGTEAFF,TGTGCTAGCAGCCCGATACCTGGCGGGTGGGGCACTGAAGCTTTCTTT
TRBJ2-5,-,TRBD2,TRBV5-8,CASSLASGGEETQYF,TGTGCCAGCAGCTTGGCTAGCGGGGGGGAAGAGACCCAGTACTTC
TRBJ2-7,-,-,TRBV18,CASSPGRGDEQYF,TGTGCCAGCTCACCGGGGAGAGGTGACGAGCAGTACTTC
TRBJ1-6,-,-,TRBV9,CASSVEAGRDSPLHF,TGTGCCAGCAGCGTAGAGGCAGGGAGGGATTCACCCCTCCACTTT
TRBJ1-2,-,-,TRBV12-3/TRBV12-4,CASSFGSSYGYTF,TGTGCCAGCAGTTTTGGCTCTTCCTATGGCTACACCTTC
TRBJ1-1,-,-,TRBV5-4,CASSRDSVSSWLNTEAFF,TGTGCCAGCAGTCGTGACAGCGTATCGTCGTGGCTGAACACTGAAGCTTTCTTT
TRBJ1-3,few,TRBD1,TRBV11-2,CASSLTGVSGNTIYF,TGTGCCAGCAGCTTAACAGGGGTATCTGGAAACACCATATATTTT
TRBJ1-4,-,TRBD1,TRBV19,CASSDLPGQRNEKLFF,TGTGCCAGCTCCGACCTACCGGGACAGCGTAATGAAAAACTGTTTTTT
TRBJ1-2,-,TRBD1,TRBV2,CASSGRGGGGYSGYTF,TGTGCCAGCAGTGGTCGAGGAGGGGGCGGATATTCAGGCTACACCTTC
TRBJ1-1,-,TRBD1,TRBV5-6,CASRALSGQGAMNTEAFF,TGTGCCAGCAGGGCCTTGTCAGGACAGGGGGCAATGAACACTGAAGCTTTCTTT
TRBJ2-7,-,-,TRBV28,CASLRSPYEQYF,TGTGCCAGCCTCAGATCACCCTACGAGCAGTACTTC
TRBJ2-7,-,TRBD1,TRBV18,CASSPGQGEYEQYF,TGTGCCAGCTCACCGGGACAGGGGGAATACGAGCAGTACTTC
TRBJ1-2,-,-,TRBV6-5,CASSYSAGRVYGYTF,TGTGCCAGCAGTTACTCCGCGGGGCGGGTCTATGGCTACACCTTC
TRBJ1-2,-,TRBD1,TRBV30,CAWRVQTGAGGYTF,TGTGCCTGGAGAGTCCAGACAGGGGCGGGCGGCTACACCTTC
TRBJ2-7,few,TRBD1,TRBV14,CASSRDRASSYEQYF,TGTGCCAGCAGCCGGGACAGGGCGAGCTCCTACGAGCAGTACTTC
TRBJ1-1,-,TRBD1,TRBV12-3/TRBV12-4,CASSLRQGAGAFF,TGTGCCAGCAGTTTGCGACAGGGGGCGGGAGCTTTCTTT
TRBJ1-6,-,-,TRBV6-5,CASRFEWNSPLHF,TGTGCCAGCAGATTTGAGTGGAATTCACCCCTCCACTTT
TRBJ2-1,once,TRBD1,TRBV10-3,CAISESGSTGDKFF,TGTGCCATCAGTGAGTCCGGGTCGACAGGGGACAAGTTCTTC
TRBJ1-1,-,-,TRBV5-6,CASSPYSGSEAFF,TGTGCCAGCAGCCCCTACTCAGGGTCTGAAGCTTTCTTT
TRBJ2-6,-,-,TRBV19,CASSIRGYSGANVLTF,TGTGCCAGTAGTATTCGAGGATACTCTGGGGCCAACGTCCTGACTTTC
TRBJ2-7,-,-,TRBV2,CASRRTLYEQYF,TGTGCCAGCAGGCGTACCCTCTACGAGCAGTACTTC
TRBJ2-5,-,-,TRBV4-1,CASSQVHGETQYF,TGCGCCAGCAGCCAAGTACATGGAGAGACCCAGTACTTC
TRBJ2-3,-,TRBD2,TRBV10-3,CAISVAGGPATDTQYF,TGTGCCATCAGTGTCGCGGGGGGGCCGGCCACAGATACGCAGTATTTT
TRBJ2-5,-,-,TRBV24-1,CATSEVGTRETQYF,TGTGCCACCAGTGAGGTAGGGACTCGAGAGACCCAGTACTTC
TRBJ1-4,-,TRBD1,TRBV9,CASSPRTGSNEKLFF,TGTGCCAGCAGCCCCCGGACAGGAAGTAATGAAAAACTGTTTTTT
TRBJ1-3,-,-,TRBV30,CAWSQGTGNTIYF,TGTGCCTGGTCACAGGGTACTGGAAACACCATATATTTT
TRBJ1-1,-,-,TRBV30,CAWSVRQNTEAFF,TGTGCCTGGAGTGTACGACAGAACACTGAAGCTTTCTTT
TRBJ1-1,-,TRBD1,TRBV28,CASSSLIGQGSTEAFF,TGTGCCAGCAGTTCGCTTATCGGACAGGGTAGCACTGAAGCTTTCTTT
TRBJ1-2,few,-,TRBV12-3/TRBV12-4,CASSLNRVNGYTF,TGTGCCAGCAGTTTAAACAGGGTGAATGGCTACACCTTC
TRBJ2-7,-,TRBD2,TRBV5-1,CASSLGGGGEFYEQYF,TGCGCCAGCAGCTTGGGCGGGGGAGGGGAGTTCTACGAGCAGTACTTC
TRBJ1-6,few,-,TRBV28,CASSPHYGQGNGALHF,TGTGCCAGCAGTCCCCATTATGGACAAGGCAATGGGGCCCTCCACTTT
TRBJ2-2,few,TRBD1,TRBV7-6,CASSLFTGDLIGELFF,TGTGCCAGCAGCTTGTTTACAGGGGATCTCATCGGGGAGCTGTTTTTT